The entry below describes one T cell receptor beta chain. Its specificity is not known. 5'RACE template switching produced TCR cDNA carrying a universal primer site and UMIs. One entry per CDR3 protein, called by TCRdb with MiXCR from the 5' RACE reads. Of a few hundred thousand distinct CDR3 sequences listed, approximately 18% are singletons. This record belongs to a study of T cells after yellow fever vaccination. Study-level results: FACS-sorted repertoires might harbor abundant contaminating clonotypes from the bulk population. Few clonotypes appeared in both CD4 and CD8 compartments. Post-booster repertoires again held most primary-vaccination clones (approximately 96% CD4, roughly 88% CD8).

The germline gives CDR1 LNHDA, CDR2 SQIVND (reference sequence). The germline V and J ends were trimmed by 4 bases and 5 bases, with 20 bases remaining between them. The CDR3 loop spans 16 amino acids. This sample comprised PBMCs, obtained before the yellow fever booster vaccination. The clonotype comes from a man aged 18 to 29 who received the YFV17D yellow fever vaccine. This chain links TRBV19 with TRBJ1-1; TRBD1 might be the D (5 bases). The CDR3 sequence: CASSSQFGKWGTEAFF. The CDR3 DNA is TGTGCCAGTAGTAGTCAGTTTGGCAAGTGGGGGACTGAAGCTTTCTTT.